This T cell receptor beta chain was sequenced in a study of cytomegalovirus exposure and HLA in healthy donors (dated by TCRdb to 2016 to 2017). Some background on the complete study: According to an earlier analysis of around 600 of the donors, 200 million or so T cells yielded 117 million unique TCR beta sequences and about 300 Gb of sequence data. An early release that covered about 600 HLA-typed donors contained approximately 290 gigabases of sequencing data and around 85 million unique TCR sequences. Among the approximately 430 genotyped donors, around 81% belonged to the genetic ancestry cluster associated with self-reported Caucasian donors. The study aimed to test whether cataloging public T cell receptors could reveal signatures of past pathogen exposure. The study profiled the T cell repertoires of hundreds of subjects by immunosequencing and related them to cytomegalovirus serostatus. Besides the first cohort of more than 650 subjects, a separate validation cohort made up of 120 different subjects was used. The study combined high-throughput TCR immunosequencing, statistical association of individual TCRs with disease status, and machine learning to predict cytomegalovirus infection status. A later analysis re-examined previously published TCR beta repertoires from about 700 donors and added high-resolution HLA genotyping to investigate patterns of TCR occurrence. Rather than using new phenotypic data, the later analysis identified candidate immune exposures from TCR beta sequences and from how often those sequences occurred across donors. In an earlier analysis of 550 to 700 of the donors, high-throughput TCR beta sequencing was used to judge whether each TCR beta V gene segment behaved as functional or pseudogenic. Donor age, sex, ethnicity and CMV serostatus were compiled together with the repertoire data. Genome-wide SNP genotypes for about 65% of the roughly 670 donors were used in a later genetic analysis, which treated that subset as a discovery cohort. Every repertoire in the discovery cohort had been generated on one and the same sequencing platform. HLA typing included class I and class II loci at four-digit resolution. The number of typed donors differed by locus: roughly 620-640 for A, B, C, DRB1 and DQB1; 522 for DQA1; approximately 600 for DPA1; and around 490 for DPB1. Roughly five DR-DQ haplotypes were treated as single units for association and clustering because of strong linkage in the cohort. Among roughly 370 genotyped donors of the cohort, an average of approximately 230,000 unique TCR beta nucleotide sequences were sequenced per donor, roughly 20% of them non-productive.

With regard to this clone: The target of this receptor is not known.

What the research found in general, with its limitations: The authors suggested that the approach could potentially be extended to other disease states and immunological phenotypes. Linkage disequilibrium might explain the correlated functional status among segregating V segments, but an unknown experimental factor could not be ruled out. In the study, 150 to 200 TCR beta chains were listed as associated with cytomegalovirus. Across donors, most TCR sequences were observed very rarely, whereas some public TCRs were present in many individuals. A later analysis found that HLA-associated TCR beta chains were more clonally expanded and had lower generation probabilities than equally common non-associated chains. Broadly in line with IMGT annotations, most TCR beta V segments showed up in productive rearrangements about 90% or about 30% of the time in an earlier analysis of approximately 600 of the donors. A later genetic analysis reported fewer N-insertions in productive TCRs among donors in an Asian-associated ancestry cluster than the roughly 640-donor mean. The classifier was reported to diagnose cytomegalovirus status with high specificity and sensitivity in both the original cohort and the validation cohort. CMV serostatus was the only immune exposure information available for the cohort. An association between a missense DCLRE1C variant and V-gene and J-gene trimming of TCR beta chains was found in a later genetic analysis and replicated in an independent cohort. According to a later analysis, most CMV-associated TCR beta chains appeared to be HLA-restricted, and the HLA associations seemed to be driven largely by CMV exposure. In a later analysis, about 17,000 TCR beta sequences were associated with specific HLA alleles at a false discovery rate of 0.05. The presence/absence analyses assumed that sequencing depth was roughly uniform across donors, and that assumption may not be true. A later analysis reported that several top co-occurrence clusters appeared linked to parvovirus B19, influenza, CMV and Epstein-Barr virus. In a later analysis, TCR association rates were found to vary across HLA loci, with the most associated TCRs seen for DRB1 alleles and the fewest for HLA-C alleles. Only TCR beta chains were sequenced in this cohort, and the absence of alpha or paired-chain data limited detectable features. The 87-base-pair reads could not distinguish some IMGT-functional V segments, including TRBV6-2 and TRBV6-3, so those segments were excluded. A group of highly shared sequence variants was considered likely to be a technical artifact of the sequencing pipeline. Because some donors lacked HLA typing at each locus, the association tests relied only on the typed subset. A further reported finding was that TCR beta sequences accurately predicted the HLA-A and HLA-B alleles for most subjects in the first cohort. Three of the identified cytomegalovirus-associated TCR beta chains were confirmed in vitro to be specific for cytomegalovirus antigens. Because counts were too low, fewer than 20 rarely observed V segments, including chromosome 9 orphons, were excluded from the earlier analysis of 587 of the donors. Assigning TCR associations to individual alleles was difficult when HLA alleles, especially DR and DQ, strongly co-occurred.

The cohort consisted of more than 650 healthy bone marrow donors. At the time of sampling, all cohort members were nominally healthy, though unrecorded immune exposures were likely present. The donor tested CMV seronegative, placing the donor among the 350 to 400 seronegative members of the cohort. Each donor provided a peripheral blood sample, and peripheral blood mononuclear cells were used for TCR beta sequencing. Genomic DNA extraction from the blood cell samples was performed with the Qiagen DNeasy Blood Extraction Kit. The CDR3 contains 13 residues, cysteine and phenylalanine counted. The sequence is cut down to CDR3 DNA, 39 bases in frame from base 1. Per the germline V gene, KGHSH is the CDR1 and LQKENI is the CDR2. The junction shows trimming of 3 bases on V and 4 bases on J, plus 10 bases between the germline ends. Receptor libraries were prepared by the immunoSEQ multiplex PCR assay. For the multiplex PCR, a mixture combining 60 forward primers for TCR Vbeta segments and 13 reverse primers for TCR Jbeta segments was used. The CDR3 region of rearranged TCR beta genes was amplified from genomic DNA with a multiplex PCR assay. Amplified TCR beta libraries were sequenced as 87-base-pair reads on the Illumina HiSeq System. The study's processing was this. In a later analysis, about 80 million unique TCR beta chains were counted across the roughly 670 repertoires, and approximately 11 million of these chains were shared by at least two donors. To remove PCR and sequencing errors, raw reads were error-corrected and collapsed into unique sequences using a nearest-neighbor algorithm that merged closely related sequences. CDR3 sequences were aligned to IMGT reference sequences to assign V, D and J gene segments. For a sequence to be retained, a match of at least six nucleotides to both a V gene segment and a J gene segment was required. A rearrangement counted as productive if the CDR3 had no stop codons and remained in frame with V and J, and every other rearrangement counted as non-productive. CDR3 was defined according to IMGT convention as the region running from the second conserved V-encoded cysteine to the conserved J-encoded phenylalanine. The earlier analysis of some 580 of the donors excluded any sequence lacking an unambiguous match to a single V gene segment. An earlier analysis of fewer than 750 of the donors classified V segments as functional when productive rearrangements were above 56.7% and as segregating when the standard deviation between donors was above 5%. A statistical classification framework was built for diagnosing cytomegalovirus status from the catalog of TCR beta chain sequences. A later analysis assigned V and J genes by comparing TCR nucleotide sequences with IMGT/GENE-DB human TR gene sequences. The TCRdist pipeline was used in a later analysis to assign CDR3 sequences and most-parsimonious VDJ recombination scenarios. In a later analysis, each TCR beta chain was defined by its CDR3 amino acid sequence together with its V-gene family, and reads without a unique V-gene family were excluded. A later analysis removed 592 highly shared, low-generation-probability nucleotide sequences to deal with suspected cross-contamination and a sequencing artifact. In a later analysis, a clonal expansion index was calculated for each public chain from normalized within-repertoire ranks of inferred template counts. A later analysis computed generation probabilities with a VDJ recombination model fitted to out-of-frame rearrangements, and checked the results against IGoR. In a later analysis, TCR-TCR, TCR-HLA and TCR-CMV co-occurrence was scored with hypergeometric tests, and a repertoire-size bias correction was applied to TCR pairs. In a later analysis, false discovery rates were estimated by permuting HLA or CMV assignments 20 times. A later analysis grouped co-occurring TCRs with DBSCAN, adding TCRdist sequence similarity when clustering within HLA-allele-positive subsets. Repertoires with fewer than 30,000 or more than 120,000 public chains, plus five repertoires with anomalous nucleotide sharing, were excluded from co-occurrence clustering. The clones in this table, taken by TCRdb from immuneACCESS, are in-frame only. Not every clone is retained; where verified, under half of the shortfall comes from an unresolved V gene, and the cause of the rest is unknown. For V, J and clone size, that table is used; D and trimming come from the DNA. The record for this sample contains some 150,000 clones. The biggest ten clones account for approximately 2.6% of the sample.

The sequence is built from TRBV18 and TRBJ2-7, with no confident D gene call. The clonotype originates from a man aged 40-49 years in good health and CMV-seronegative. Sequenced material: PBMCs. The sequenced DNA: TGTGCCAGCTCACCCAATACCGGGTACGAGCAGTACTTC. Its protein is CASSPNTGYEQYF. The CDR3, completed at both ends by the reference TRBV18 and TRBJ2-7 genes, gives the full variable domain NAGVMQNPRHLVRRRGQEARLRCSPMKGHSHVYWYRQLPEEGLKFMVYLQKENIIDESGMPKERFSAEFPKEGPSILRIQQVVRGDSAAYFCASSPNTGYEQYFGPGTRLTVT.